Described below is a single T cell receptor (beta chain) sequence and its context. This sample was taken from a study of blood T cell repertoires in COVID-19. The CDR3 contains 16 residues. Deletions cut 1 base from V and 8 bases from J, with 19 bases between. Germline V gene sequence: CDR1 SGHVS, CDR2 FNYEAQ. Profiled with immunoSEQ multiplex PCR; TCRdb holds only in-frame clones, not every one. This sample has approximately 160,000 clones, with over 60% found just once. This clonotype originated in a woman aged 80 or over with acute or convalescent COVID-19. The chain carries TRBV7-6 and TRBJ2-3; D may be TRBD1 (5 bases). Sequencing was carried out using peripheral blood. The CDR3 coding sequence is TGTGCCAGCAGCTTAGAGTGGGGCGTAGGAGATGTTACGCAGTATTTT. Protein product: CASSLEWGVGDVTQYF. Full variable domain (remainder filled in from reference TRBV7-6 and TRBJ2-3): GAGVSQSPRYKVTKRGQDVALRCDPISGHVSLYWYRQALGQGPEFLTYFNYEAQQDKSGLPNDRFSAERPEGSISTLTIQRTEQRDSAMYRCASSLEWGVGDVTQYFGPGTRLTVL.